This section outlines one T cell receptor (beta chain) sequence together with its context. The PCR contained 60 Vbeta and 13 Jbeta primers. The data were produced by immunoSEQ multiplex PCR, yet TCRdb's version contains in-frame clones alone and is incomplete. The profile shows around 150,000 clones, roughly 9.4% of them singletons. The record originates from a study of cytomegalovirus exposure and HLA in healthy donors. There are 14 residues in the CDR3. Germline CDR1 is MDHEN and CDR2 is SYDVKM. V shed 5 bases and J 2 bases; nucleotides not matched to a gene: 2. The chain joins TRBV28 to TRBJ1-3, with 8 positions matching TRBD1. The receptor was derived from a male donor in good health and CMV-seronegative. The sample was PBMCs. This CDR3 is CASSLQGAGNTIYF. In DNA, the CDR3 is TGTGCCAGCAGTCTACAGGGGGCTGGAAACACCATATATTTT.